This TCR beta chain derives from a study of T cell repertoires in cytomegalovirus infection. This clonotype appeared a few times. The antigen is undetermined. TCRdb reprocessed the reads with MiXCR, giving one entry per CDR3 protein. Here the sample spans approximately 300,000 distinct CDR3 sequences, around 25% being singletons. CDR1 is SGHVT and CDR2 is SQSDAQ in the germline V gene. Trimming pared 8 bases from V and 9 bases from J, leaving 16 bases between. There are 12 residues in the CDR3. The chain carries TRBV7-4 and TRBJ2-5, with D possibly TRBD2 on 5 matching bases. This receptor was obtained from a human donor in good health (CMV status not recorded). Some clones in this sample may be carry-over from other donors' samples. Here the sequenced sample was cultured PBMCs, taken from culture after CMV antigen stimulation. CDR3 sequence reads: CASDWKLGAQYF. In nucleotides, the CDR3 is TGTGCCAGCGATTGGAAACTCGGGGCCCAGTACTTC.